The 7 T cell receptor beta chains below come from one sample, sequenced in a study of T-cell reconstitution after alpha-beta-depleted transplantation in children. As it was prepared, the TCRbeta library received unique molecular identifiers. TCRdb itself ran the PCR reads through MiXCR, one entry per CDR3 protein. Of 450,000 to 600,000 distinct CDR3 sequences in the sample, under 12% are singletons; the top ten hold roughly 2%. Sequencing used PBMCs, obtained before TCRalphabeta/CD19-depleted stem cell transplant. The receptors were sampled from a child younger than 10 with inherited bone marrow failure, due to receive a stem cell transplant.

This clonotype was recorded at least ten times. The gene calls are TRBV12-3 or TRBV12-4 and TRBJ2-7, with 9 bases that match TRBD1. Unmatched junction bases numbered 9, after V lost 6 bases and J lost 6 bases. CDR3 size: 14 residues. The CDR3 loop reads CASRTGTGSREQYF. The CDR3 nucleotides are TGTGCCAGCAGAACCGGGACAGGGTCGCGCGAGCAGTACTTC.

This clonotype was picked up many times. The CDR3: CASSPRDGGGETQYF. CDR3 bases: TGCGCCAGCAGCCCGCGGGACGGAGGAGGGGAGACCCAGTACTTC. The gene calls are TRBV4-3 and TRBJ2-5; TRBD2 might be the D (6 bases). This CDR3 is built from 15 residues. CDR1 and CDR2 from the germline V gene are LGHNA and YSLEER. Trimming took off 4 bases at V and 5 bases at J, with 17 bases between the two ends.

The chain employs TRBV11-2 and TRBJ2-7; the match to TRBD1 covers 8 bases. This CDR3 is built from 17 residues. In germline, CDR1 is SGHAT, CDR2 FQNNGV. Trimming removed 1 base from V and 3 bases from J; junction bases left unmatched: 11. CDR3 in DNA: TGTGCCAGCAGCTTAGGCTCACCCGGGACAGGCCTCTACGAGCAGTACTTC. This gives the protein CASSLGSPGTGLYEQYF.

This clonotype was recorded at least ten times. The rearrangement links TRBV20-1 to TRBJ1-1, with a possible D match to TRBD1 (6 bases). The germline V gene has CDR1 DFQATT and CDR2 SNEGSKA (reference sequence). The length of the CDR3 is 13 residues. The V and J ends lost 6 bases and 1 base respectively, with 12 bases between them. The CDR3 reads CSAPTRGNTEAFF. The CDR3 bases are TGCAGTGCCCCGACCAGGGGGAACACTGAAGCTTTCTTT.

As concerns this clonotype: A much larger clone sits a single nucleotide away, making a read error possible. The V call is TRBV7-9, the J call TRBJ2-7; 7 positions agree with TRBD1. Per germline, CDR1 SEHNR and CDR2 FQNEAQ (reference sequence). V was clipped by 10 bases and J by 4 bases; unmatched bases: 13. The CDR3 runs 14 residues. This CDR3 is CATLEWTGVYEQYF. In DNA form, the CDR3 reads TGTGCCACCCTAGAATGGACAGGCGTATACGAGCAGTACTTC.

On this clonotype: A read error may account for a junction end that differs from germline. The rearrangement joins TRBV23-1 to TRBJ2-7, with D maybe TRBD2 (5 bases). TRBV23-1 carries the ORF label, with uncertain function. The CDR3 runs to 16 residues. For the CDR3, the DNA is TGCGCCAGCAGTCACAACGGTTTAGCGCACTCCTACAAGCAGTACTTC. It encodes CASSHNGLAHSYKQYF.

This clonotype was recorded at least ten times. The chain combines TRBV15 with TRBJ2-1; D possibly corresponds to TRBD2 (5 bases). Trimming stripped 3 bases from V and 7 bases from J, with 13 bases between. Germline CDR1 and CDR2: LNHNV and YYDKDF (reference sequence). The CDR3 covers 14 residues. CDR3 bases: TGTGCCACCAGCAGGGGGATTACTAGTAATGAGCAGTTCTTC. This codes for CATSRGITSNEQFF.